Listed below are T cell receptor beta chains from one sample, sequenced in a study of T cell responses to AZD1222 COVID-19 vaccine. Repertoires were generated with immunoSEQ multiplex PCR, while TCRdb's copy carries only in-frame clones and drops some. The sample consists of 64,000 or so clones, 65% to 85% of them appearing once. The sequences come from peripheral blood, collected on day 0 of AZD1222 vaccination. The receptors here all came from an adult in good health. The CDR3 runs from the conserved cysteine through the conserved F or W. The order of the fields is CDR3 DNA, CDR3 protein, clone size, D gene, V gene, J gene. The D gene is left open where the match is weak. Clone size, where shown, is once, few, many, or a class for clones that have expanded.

CDR3nt: TGTGCCAGCAGCCGGAGTAGCACAGATACGCAGTATTTT; CDR3aa: CASSRSSTDTQYF; abundance: .; d_gene: .; v_gene: TRBV7-9; j_gene: TRBJ2-3
CDR3nt: TGCGCCAGCAGCCACCGCCAAGAGACCCAGTACTTC; CDR3aa: CASSHRQETQYF; abundance: .; d_gene: .; v_gene: TRBV5-1; j_gene: TRBJ2-5
CDR3nt: TGTGCCAGCAGTGGCTACAATGAGCAGTTCTTC; CDR3aa: CASSGYNEQFF; abundance: .; d_gene: .; v_gene: TRBV12-3/TRBV12-4; j_gene: TRBJ2-1
CDR3nt: TGCGCCAGCAGCCTACAGCAATACGAGCAGTACTTC; CDR3aa: CASSLQQYEQYF; abundance: .; d_gene: .; v_gene: TRBV5-1; j_gene: TRBJ2-7
CDR3nt: TGTGCCAGCACGGGACAGGGGGCGCGCAGCAATCAGCCCCAGCATTTT; CDR3aa: CASTGQGARSNQPQHF; abundance: many; d_gene: TRBD1; v_gene: TRBV2; j_gene: TRBJ1-5
CDR3nt: TGTGCCAGCAGCCAGGGATTGAGTTCACCCCTCCACTTT; CDR3aa: CASSQGLSSPLHF; abundance: .; d_gene: .; v_gene: TRBV6-5; j_gene: TRBJ1-6
CDR3nt: TGTGCCAGCAGCTTAGCGCCCGGGGGGCACAATGAGCAGTTCTTC; CDR3aa: CASSLAPGGHNEQFF; abundance: once; d_gene: .; v_gene: TRBV7-8; j_gene: TRBJ2-1
CDR3nt: TGCGCCAGCAGCCAAGACGCTACCTCGGGAAACACCATATATTTT; CDR3aa: CASSQDATSGNTIYF; abundance: .; d_gene: .; v_gene: TRBV5-1; j_gene: TRBJ1-3
CDR3nt: TGCGCCAGCAGCCAGGACAGGGGAGATGAAAAACTGTTTTTT; CDR3aa: CASSQDRGDEKLFF; abundance: .; d_gene: TRBD1; v_gene: TRBV5-1; j_gene: TRBJ1-4
CDR3nt: TGTGCCAGCAGCTTCGGGCAGGGGCCGATCGAGCTCCACTTT; CDR3aa: CASSFGQGPIELHF; abundance: .; d_gene: .; v_gene: TRBV11-2; j_gene: TRBJ1-6
CDR3nt: TGTGCCAGCAGCTTCGACAGGGGGCGCGAAAATGAGCAGTTCTTC; CDR3aa: CASSFDRGRENEQFF; abundance: few; d_gene: TRBD1; v_gene: TRBV7-8; j_gene: TRBJ2-1
CDR3nt: TGTGCCAGCAGCGTAGCGGAGGGAGGGACCTATGGCTACACCTTC; CDR3aa: CASSVAEGGTYGYTF; abundance: .; d_gene: .; v_gene: TRBV9; j_gene: TRBJ1-2
CDR3nt: TGTGCCACCAGCAGAGATTTGGGGGAAAAACTGTTTTTT; CDR3aa: CATSRDLGEKLFF; abundance: .; d_gene: .; v_gene: TRBV15; j_gene: TRBJ1-4
CDR3nt: TGTGCCAGCAGTGAATACCAGGGAAAAACCGGGGAGCTGTTTTTT; CDR3aa: CASSEYQGKTGELFF; abundance: .; d_gene: .; v_gene: TRBV25-1; j_gene: TRBJ2-2
CDR3nt: TGTGCCAGCAGTGAATATTATAGCAATCAGCCCCAGCATTTT; CDR3aa: CASSEYYSNQPQHF; abundance: .; d_gene: .; v_gene: TRBV6-1; j_gene: TRBJ1-5
CDR3nt: TGTGCCAGCAGTACCCTAGGGCGGTCCTACGAGCAGTACTTC; CDR3aa: CASSTLGRSYEQYF; abundance: once; d_gene: .; v_gene: TRBV6-2/TRBV6-3; j_gene: TRBJ2-7
CDR3nt: TGTGCCAGCAGCCACCGAGCAGCGGGGAAGGCAGATACGCAGTATTTT; CDR3aa: CASSHRAAGKADTQYF; abundance: .; d_gene: TRBD2; v_gene: TRBV9; j_gene: TRBJ2-3
CDR3nt: TGTGCCAGCAGCGGGACTCCTAAGAACACTGAAGCTTTCTTT; CDR3aa: CASSGTPKNTEAFF; abundance: once; d_gene: .; v_gene: TRBV9; j_gene: TRBJ1-1
CDR3nt: TGTGCCAGCAGCGCGGACGGACAAGAGACCCAGTACTTC; CDR3aa: CASSADGQETQYF; abundance: .; d_gene: .; v_gene: TRBV4-2; j_gene: TRBJ2-5
CDR3nt: TGTGCCAGCAGTGGGATAGAAGGCACTGAAGCTTTCTTT; CDR3aa: CASSGIEGTEAFF; abundance: .; d_gene: .; v_gene: TRBV12-3/TRBV12-4; j_gene: TRBJ1-1
CDR3nt: TGCGCCAGCAGCTTTGACAGTTTGAACACTGAAGCTTTCTTT; CDR3aa: CASSFDSLNTEAFF; abundance: once; d_gene: .; v_gene: TRBV5-1; j_gene: TRBJ1-1
CDR3nt: TGCGCCAGCAGCTTGGGGGACAGGACTAATGAAAAACTGTTTTTT; CDR3aa: CASSLGDRTNEKLFF; abundance: .; d_gene: TRBD1; v_gene: TRBV5-1; j_gene: TRBJ1-4
CDR3nt: TGTGCCAGCAGCCAAGTACGGGAAGTGGAGACCCAGTACTTC; CDR3aa: CASSQVREVETQYF; abundance: .; d_gene: .; v_gene: TRBV4-2; j_gene: TRBJ2-5
CDR3nt: TGTGCCAGCAGCTTAGCAGGGACGGCCCGGACTGAAGCTTTCTTT; CDR3aa: CASSLAGTARTEAFF; abundance: .; d_gene: .; v_gene: TRBV7-2; j_gene: TRBJ1-1
CDR3nt: TGCGCCAGTAGCTTGGGAACCGGGACAGGGGAGGAAAAACTGTTTTTT; CDR3aa: CASSLGTGTGEEKLFF; abundance: .; d_gene: TRBD1; v_gene: TRBV5-1; j_gene: TRBJ1-4
CDR3nt: TGTGCCACCAGCAGAGGGGAGGGGACCTATGGCTACACCTTC; CDR3aa: CATSRGEGTYGYTF; abundance: .; d_gene: .; v_gene: TRBV15; j_gene: TRBJ1-2
CDR3nt: TGTGCCAGCTCACTTTTAGGGACGGGGGCCGAGACCCAGTACTTC; CDR3aa: CASSLLGTGAETQYF; abundance: .; d_gene: .; v_gene: TRBV18; j_gene: TRBJ2-5
CDR3nt: TGTGCCACGATGACTAGCGGGGGGCAGGGGGCCCAGTACTTC; CDR3aa: CATMTSGGQGAQYF; abundance: .; d_gene: TRBD2; v_gene: TRBV5-6; j_gene: TRBJ2-5
CDR3nt: TGTGCCAGCAGTGGATGGAGACAAATGTACCAAGAGACCCAGTACTTC; CDR3aa: CASSGWRQMYQETQYF; abundance: .; d_gene: .; v_gene: TRBV6-1; j_gene: TRBJ2-5
CDR3nt: TGTGCCTGGAGCCCCGGCAGGGGTTCCTACGAGCAGTACTTC; CDR3aa: CAWSPGRGSYEQYF; abundance: .; d_gene: .; v_gene: TRBV30; j_gene: TRBJ2-7
CDR3nt: TGTGCCAGCAGCGTAGCTCTAGGGTCTGGAAACACCATATATTTT; CDR3aa: CASSVALGSGNTIYF; abundance: .; d_gene: .; v_gene: TRBV9; j_gene: TRBJ1-3
CDR3nt: TGTGCCAGCAGAAAGAGGCTACTAGCCAATGAGCAGTTCTTC; CDR3aa: CASRKRLLANEQFF; abundance: .; d_gene: .; v_gene: TRBV28; j_gene: TRBJ2-1
CDR3nt: TGTGCCAGCAGTTTACGGGGGGGCAACGAGCAGTACTTC; CDR3aa: CASSLRGGNEQYF; abundance: .; d_gene: TRBD2; v_gene: TRBV28; j_gene: TRBJ2-7
CDR3nt: TGTGCCAGCAGTTTGGAGAACGGACGCAATCAGCCCCAGCATTTT; CDR3aa: CASSLENGRNQPQHF; abundance: .; d_gene: .; v_gene: TRBV27; j_gene: TRBJ1-5
CDR3nt: TGTGCCAGCTCACCAGTGATATCTGGGGCCAACGTCCTGACTTTC; CDR3aa: CASSPVISGANVLTF; abundance: .; d_gene: .; v_gene: TRBV18; j_gene: TRBJ2-6
CDR3nt: TGTGCCAGCAGTTACCGGGGGAAATCACCCCTCCACTTT; CDR3aa: CASSYRGKSPLHF; abundance: few; d_gene: .; v_gene: TRBV6-5; j_gene: TRBJ1-6
CDR3nt: TGTGCCAGCACTGATGGGACAAACTACAATCAGCCCCAGCATTTT; CDR3aa: CASTDGTNYNQPQHF; abundance: few; d_gene: .; v_gene: TRBV28; j_gene: TRBJ1-5
CDR3nt: TGTGCCAGCAGCTTGGCCGGCCCGACAGGTTCGAAGAAACTGTTTTTT; CDR3aa: CASSLAGPTGSKKLFF; abundance: .; d_gene: .; v_gene: TRBV5-6; j_gene: TRBJ1-4
CDR3nt: TGCGCCAGCAGCTTCGGACAGGGAGGGACCGGGGAGCTGTTTTTT; CDR3aa: CASSFGQGGTGELFF; abundance: few; d_gene: .; v_gene: TRBV5-1; j_gene: TRBJ2-2
CDR3nt: TGTGCCAGCAGCCAAGCTGGGGGCTCGAACGAGCAGTACTTC; CDR3aa: CASSQAGGSNEQYF; abundance: once; d_gene: .; v_gene: TRBV3-1/TRBV3-2; j_gene: TRBJ2-7
CDR3nt: TGCGGTTACAGGGGCTGGGAGGGCTACACCTTC; CDR3aa: CGYRGWEGYTF; abundance: .; d_gene: TRBD1; v_gene: TRBV20-1; j_gene: TRBJ1-2
CDR3nt: TGTGCCAGCAGTAACTTGGGACAGGATAACTATGGCTACACCTTC; CDR3aa: CASSNLGQDNYGYTF; abundance: .; d_gene: TRBD1; v_gene: TRBV28; j_gene: TRBJ1-2